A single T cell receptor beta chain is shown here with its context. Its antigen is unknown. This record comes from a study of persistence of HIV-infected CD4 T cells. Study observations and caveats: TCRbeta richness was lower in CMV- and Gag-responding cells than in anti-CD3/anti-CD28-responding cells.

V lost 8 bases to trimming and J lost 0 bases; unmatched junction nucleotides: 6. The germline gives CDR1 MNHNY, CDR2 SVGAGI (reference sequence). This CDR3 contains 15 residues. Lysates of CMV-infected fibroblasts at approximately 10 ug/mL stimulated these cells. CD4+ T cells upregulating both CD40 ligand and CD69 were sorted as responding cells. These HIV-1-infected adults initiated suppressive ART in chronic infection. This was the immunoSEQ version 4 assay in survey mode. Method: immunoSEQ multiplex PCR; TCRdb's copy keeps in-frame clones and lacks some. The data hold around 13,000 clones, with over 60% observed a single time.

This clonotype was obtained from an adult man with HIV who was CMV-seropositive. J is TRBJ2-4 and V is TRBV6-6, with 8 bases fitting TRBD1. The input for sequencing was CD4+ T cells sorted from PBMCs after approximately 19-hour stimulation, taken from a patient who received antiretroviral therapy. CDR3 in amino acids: CASCPGGLAKNIQYF. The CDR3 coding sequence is TGTGCCAGCTGCCCAGGGGGCCTAGCCAAAAACATTCAGTACTTC.